Shown below are 28 T cell receptor beta chains from a single sample sequenced in a study of T cell repertoires in cytomegalovirus infection. TCRdb ran MiXCR on the reads and lists one entry per CDR3 protein. The sample carries almost 300,000 distinct CDR3 sequences, 8% to 10% recorded once. Sequenced sample: PBMCs. These receptors were collected from a human donor in good health (CMV status not recorded). Some clones in this sample may be carry-over from other donors' samples.

The CDR3 loop reads CASSSMDTTYEQYV. In DNA form, the CDR3 reads TGTGCCAGCAGCTCCATGGACACCACCTACGAGCAGTACGTC. J is TRBJ2-7 and V is TRBV28; D may be TRBD1 (5 bases). From germline, CDR1 is MDHEN and CDR2 SYDVKM. The CDR3 extends over 14 amino acids. The germline V and J ends were trimmed by 6 bases and 2 bases, with 14 bases remaining between them.

The V call is TRBV20-1, the J call TRBJ1-6; the D gene is possibly TRBD1 (5 bases). V lost 6 bases and J lost 4, with 16 bases in between. This CDR3 spans 15 amino acids. Germline V lookup: CDR1 DFQATT, CDR2 SNEGSKA (reference sequence). CDR3 coding DNA: TGCAGTGCCGAGAGCGGGGCTCATTATAATTCACCCCTCCACTTT. It yields the protein CSAESGAHYNSPLHF.

This clonotype occurred many times. The V gene is TRBV19, the J gene TRBJ1-6; TRBD1 agrees at 8 bases. This CDR3 has 13 residues. CDR1 and CDR2 from the germline V gene are LNHDA and SQIVND (reference sequence). V shed 6 bases, J shed 10 bases, and the junction held 5 bases outside the gene matches. The CDR3 sequence is CASRDRGESPLHF. For the CDR3, the DNA is TGTGCCAGTAGAGACAGGGGTGAGTCACCCCTCCACTTT.

This clonotype was recorded at least ten times. This chain connects TRBV19 to TRBJ2-1; 7 bases line up with TRBD1. V gave up 9 bases and J gave up 6 bases; unmatched junction bases: 11. CDR1 and CDR2 (germline): LNHDA, SQIVND (reference sequence). The CDR3 runs to 14 residues. The CDR3 DNA follows: TGTGCCAGCAACCGGGACAGATTATCCAATGAGCAGTTCTTC. Its translation is CASNRDRLSNEQFF.

This clonotype was picked up many times. The chain employs TRBV30 and TRBJ2-1; 12 bases are a match to TRBD2. The germline gives CDR1 GTSNPN, CDR2 SVGIG (reference sequence). The CDR3 is 17 residues long. The V segment lost 1 base and the J segment 1 base; nucleotides outside the gene matches: 5. The chain's CDR3 is CAWSEGTSGLSYNEQFF. DNA of the CDR3: TGTGCCTGGAGTGAGGGGACTAGCGGGCTGTCCTACAATGAGCAGTTCTTC.

There are many counts of this clonotype. The V gene is TRBV7-2, the J gene TRBJ2-1; D remains ambiguous. Trimming left V 2 bases short and J 7 bases short, with 15 bases between. Germline V CDR1 and CDR2: SGHTA, FQGNSA. CDR3 size: 15 residues. CDR3 protein: CASSLYGIMGNEQFF. The CDR3 DNA sequence: TGTGCCAGCAGCTTATACGGAATAATGGGGAATGAGCAGTTCTTC.

The table lists this clonotype with many counts. The chain employs TRBV10-3 and TRBJ1-1; weak D call: TRBD1 (5 bases). The V end was cut by 4 bases, the J end by 10 bases, with 16 bases between. Germline values: CDR1 ENHRY, CDR2 SYGVKD. The CDR3 covers 13 residues. The chain's CDR3 is CAISVKGGERAFF. The DNA for the CDR3 is TGTGCCATCAGTGTTAAGGGAGGGGAGCGAGCTTTCTTT.

The gene calls are TRBV11-2 and TRBJ2-2, with D hard to call. This CDR3 spans 18 amino acids. Germline assignment: CDR1 SGHAT and CDR2 FQNNGV. V was trimmed by 1 base and J by 0 bases, leaving 15 bases between them. The CDR3 spells CASSLGRILFTNTGELFF. In DNA form, the CDR3 reads TGTGCCAGCAGCTTAGGCAGGATACTCTTTACGAACACCGGGGAGCTGTTTTTT.

The chain carries TRBV6-2 or TRBV6-3 and TRBJ2-3, with 12 bases matching TRBD2. This CDR3 has 17 amino acids. Germline CDR1 and CDR2: MNHEY and SVGEGT. V lost 6 bases to trimming and J lost 2 bases; unmatched junction nucleotides: 9. The CDR3 spells CASRRRLAGAITDTQYF. The CDR3, as DNA: TGTGCCAGCAGACGGAGACTAGCGGGGGCCATCACAGATACGCAGTATTTT.

This clonotype was counted many times. This chain uses TRBV7-2 with TRBJ2-5, with D maybe TRBD2 (5 bases). Germline V gene data show CDR1 as SGHTA and CDR2 as FQGNSA. Trimming took off 2 bases at V and 5 bases at J, with 9 bases between the two ends. The CDR3 runs to 13 residues. The CDR3 DNA sequence: TGTGCCAGCAGCTTATGGACGGGGGAGACCCAGTACTTC. This sequence encodes CASSLWTGETQYF.

This clonotype was recorded many times. The V and J genes are TRBV19 and TRBJ1-2, with a weak D call TRBD1 (5 bases). The V gene lost 7 bases and the J gene lost 0 bases, with 9 bases spanning the gap. CDR1 is LNHDA and CDR2 is SQIVND in the germline V gene (reference sequence). The CDR3 covers 13 residues. In DNA, the CDR3 is TGTGCCAGTACTACAGGATCTAACTATGGCTACACCTTC. It translates to CASTTGSNYGYTF.

The V and J genes are TRBV28 and TRBJ1-5; no clear D. The CDR3 is 13 residues long. The ends were cut back, 1 base at V and 5 bases at J, with 6 bases in the middle. The germline V gene has CDR1 MDHEN and CDR2 SYDVKM. This CDR3 reads CASSLLQYQPQHF. The CDR3 DNA follows: TGTGCCAGCAGTTTATTACAGTATCAGCCCCAGCATTTT.

The chain employs TRBV7-9 and TRBJ1-1; TRBD1 agrees at 7 bases. V was clipped by 2 bases and J by 4 bases; unmatched bases: 4. CDR3 size: 14 residues. The germline V gene encodes CDR1 SEHNR and CDR2 FQNEAQ (reference sequence). The CDR3: CASSLPQGGTEAFF. DNA for the CDR3: TGTGCCAGCAGCTTACCTCAGGGGGGCACTGAAGCTTTCTTT.

A note on this clonotype: The junction departs from germline at one end; a sequencing error may be responsible. The J gene is TRBJ2-3, the V gene TRBV20-1; 9 nucleotides match TRBD2. CDR3 length: 14 amino acids. Germline V CDR1 and CDR2: DFQATT, SNEGSKA (reference sequence). The CDR3 is CSAREGTSTDTQYF. CDR3 in DNA: TGCAGTGCTAGAGAAGGGACTAGCACGGATACGCAGTATTTT.

In its sample, this clonotype was seen many times. The chain recombines TRBV19 with TRBJ2-2, with 7 nucleotides matching TRBD1. V was pared by 7 bases and J by 3 bases, with 5 bases of the junction left unmatched. CDR1 and CDR2 from the germline V gene are LNHDA and SQIVND (reference sequence). The CDR3 loop spans 14 amino acids. CDR3 amino acids: CASINRGYTGELFF. Written as DNA, the CDR3 is TGTGCCAGTATTAACAGGGGCTACACCGGGGAGCTGTTTTTT.

Many counts were recorded for this clonotype. The chain has TRBV9 and TRBJ2-3; a possible D gene is TRBD1 (6 bases). Germline CDR1 is SGDLS and CDR2 is YYNGEE. The CDR3 sequence is 20 residues long. Trimming took 1 base from V and 0 from J, leaving 24 bases between them. The CDR3 DNA sequence: TGTGCCAGCAGCGTAAAAAAGGGGGAATCGGACAGCATTAGCACAGATACGCAGTATTTT. Translation: CASSVKKGESDSISTDTQYF.

The V gene is TRBV7-3, the J gene TRBJ2-3; the D is unclear. Trimming removed 7 bases at V and 1 base at J, with 12 bases between. The CDR3 contains 14 residues. The germline V gene has CDR1 SGHTA and CDR2 FQGTGA. The CDR3 coding sequence is TGTGCCAGCAACTTTGGAGCCCGCACAGATACGCAGTATTTT. Translation: CASNFGARTDTQYF. The full variable domain, rest sourced from reference TRBV7-3 and TRBJ2-3, is GAGVSQTPSNKVTEKGKYVELRCDPISGHTALYWYRQSLGQGPEFLIYFQGTGAADDSGLPNDRFFAVRPEGSVSTLKIQRTERGDSAVYLCASNFGARTDTQYFGPGTRLTVL.

The chain has TRBV7-8 and TRBJ2-3; 8 nucleotides match TRBD2. From germline, CDR1 is SGHVS and CDR2 FQNEAQ. The CDR3 covers 15 residues. After removal of 8 bases from V and 7 bases from J, the junction contained 14 bases not matched to a gene. This CDR3 is CASFRRGAGENTQYF. The CDR3 region has the DNA TGTGCCAGCTTCCGCCGGGGAGCGGGGGAGAATACGCAGTATTTT.

This clonotype came up many times. The rearrangement uses TRBV6-5 and TRBJ2-2, with D hard to call. V dropped 8 bases and J dropped 4 bases, with 11 bases sitting between them. Germline V gene data show CDR1 as MNHEY and CDR2 as SVGAGI. The CDR3 extends over 13 amino acids. The chain's CDR3 is CASHQPTTGELFF. CDR3 DNA sequence: TGTGCCAGCCATCAACCGACCACCGGGGAGCTGTTTTTT.

This chain uses TRBV20-1 with TRBJ2-1; TRBD1 might be the D (5 bases). The V end lost 2 bases, the J end lost 8 bases, and 7 bases lay between the germline ends. CDR3 length: 11 amino acids. The V gene's germline CDR1 is DFQATT and CDR2 SNEGSKA (reference sequence). The CDR3 DNA sequence: TGCAGTGCTAGAATAGGGGATGAGCAGTTCTTC. This codes for CSARIGDEQFF.

In its sample, this clonotype was seen many times. The genes are TRBV4-2 and TRBJ1-5; D remains unclear. The CDR3 covers 15 residues. CDR1 and CDR2 from the germline V gene are LGHNA and YNFKEQ. V shed 1 base and J shed 6 bases, with 13 bases lying between them. The CDR3 DNA reads as TGTGCCAGCAGCCAAGGTCTAGTAGGGAGTCAGCCCCAGCATTTT. Translation: CASSQGLVGSQPQHF.

This clonotype was found a few times. In DNA form, the CDR3 reads TGTGCCAGTGGGACAGGGTCTCTCTCTGGAAACACCATATATTTT. Protein product: CASGTGSLSGNTIYF. V and J are TRBV2 and TRBJ1-3; 9 positions agree with TRBD1. J gave up 0 bases and V 9 bases, and 6 bases lay outside the gene matches. Germline CDR1 and CDR2: SNHLY and FYNNEI. The CDR3 loop spans 15 amino acids.

This clonotype appeared a few times. In nucleotides, the CDR3 is TGCAGTGCTAGACCTGGCACAGATACGCAGTATTTT. It codes for CSARPGTDTQYF. The chain recombines TRBV20-1 with TRBJ2-3; D is uncertain. Germline lookup yields CDR1 DFQATT and CDR2 SNEGSKA (reference sequence). The V and J ends lost 2 bases and 1 base respectively, with 4 bases between them. There are 12 residues in the CDR3.

The chain carries TRBV6-5 and TRBJ2-1, with D hard to call. The CDR3 is 16 residues long. V lost 0 bases, J lost 0 bases, and 9 bases lay in between. Germline V gene sequence: CDR1 MNHEY, CDR2 SVGAGI. The CDR3 reads CASSYSRWSSYNEQFF. For the CDR3, the DNA is TGTGCCAGCAGTTACTCGAGGTGGAGCTCCTACAATGAGCAGTTCTTC.

This clonotype was counted many times. A read error may account for a junction end that differs from germline. V and J are TRBV6-2 or TRBV6-3 and TRBJ1-1; the D gene is possibly TRBD1 (5 bases). The germline gives CDR1 MNHEY, CDR2 SVGEGT. The CDR3 sequence is 16 residues long. The CDR3 region is CASTLITTWGNAEAFF. The CDR3 bases are TGTGCCAGCACCCTGATTACCACGTGGGGGAACGCTGAAGCTTTCTTT.

This clonotype was observed at least ten times. The rearrangement joins TRBV3-1 to TRBJ1-1; 7 nucleotides agree with TRBD1. Germline CDR1 is LGHDT and CDR2 is YNNKEL (reference sequence). The V gene end was trimmed by 4 bases and the J gene end by 1 base; junction bases not matched to a gene: 9. The CDR3 consists of 16 residues. The CDR3 coding sequence is TGTGCCAGCAGCCCTGCCCCCGGGACAGCGAACACTGAAGCTTTCTTT. Translating it yields CASSPAPGTANTEAFF.

This clonotype came up many times. The genes are TRBV7-2 and TRBJ1-5; no firm D call. V dropped 5 bases and J dropped 6 bases, with 14 bases sitting between them. The CDR3 is 14 residues long. Germline V gene lookup returns CDR1 SGHTA and CDR2 FQGNSA. The CDR3 protein is CASSPLFQGQPQHF. The CDR3 DNA sequence: TGTGCCAGCAGCCCCCTCTTCCAAGGTCAGCCCCAGCATTTT.

Many counts were recorded for this clonotype. The chain links TRBV7-9 to TRBJ2-1; D is unresolved. The CDR3 has 14 residues. Germline V gene lookup returns CDR1 SEHNR and CDR2 FQNEAQ (reference sequence). Deletions cut 7 bases from V and 2 bases from J, with 12 bases between. The CDR3 protein is CASTRASPYNEQFF. In DNA form, the CDR3 reads TGTGCCAGCACCCGAGCCAGCCCCTACAATGAGCAGTTCTTC.